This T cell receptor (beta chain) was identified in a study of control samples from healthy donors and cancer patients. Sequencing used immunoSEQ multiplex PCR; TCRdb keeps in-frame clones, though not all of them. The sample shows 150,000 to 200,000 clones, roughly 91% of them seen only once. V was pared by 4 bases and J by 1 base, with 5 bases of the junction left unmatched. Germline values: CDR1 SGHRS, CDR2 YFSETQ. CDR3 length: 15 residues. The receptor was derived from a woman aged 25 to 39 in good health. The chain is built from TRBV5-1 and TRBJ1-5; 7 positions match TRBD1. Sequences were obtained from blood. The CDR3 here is CASSIETGSNQPQHF. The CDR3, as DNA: TGCGCCAGCAGCATCGAGACAGGGAGCAATCAGCCCCAGCATTTT.